The next 3 T cell receptor beta chains were all read from a single sample in a study of blood T cell repertoires in COVID-19. TCRdb keeps only in-frame clones here, not all; method: immunoSEQ multiplex PCR. The repertoire holds about 240,000 clones, with 82% as singletons. Sequencing was carried out using peripheral blood. These receptor sequences come from a woman aged 55-69 years with active or convalescent COVID-19.

This chain connects TRBV28 to TRBJ1-5; D is perhaps TRBD1 (6 bases). Trimming pared 6 bases from V and 5 bases from J, leaving 14 bases between. This CDR3 contains 14 residues. Germline CDR1 is MDHEN and CDR2 is SYDVKM. The CDR3, as DNA: TGTGCCAGCAGGTCGGGGGGGCCACATCAGCCCCAGCATTTT. Translated, it gives CASRSGGPHQPQHF.

The chain employs TRBV5-6 and TRBJ1-1, with D tentatively TRBD1 (5 bases). Germline-derived CDR1 and CDR2 are SGHDT and YYEEEE. V was pared by 1 base and J by 9 bases, with 25 bases between. This CDR3 contains 17 residues. The CDR3 loop reads CASSLYQPGGGSSQAFF. The CDR3 coding sequence is TGTGCCAGCAGCTTGTATCAGCCCGGGGGAGGTTCAAGCCAAGCTTTCTTT.

This clone appeared a single time. V and J are TRBV6-5 and TRBJ1-2; TRBD1 aligns across 8 bases. The CDR3 runs 16 residues. CDR1 MNHEY and CDR2 SVGAGI come from the germline V gene. Trimming cost V 2 bases and J 4 bases; bases outside gene matches: 9. CDR3 DNA sequence: TGTGCCAGCAGTTACGGGCAGGGGGCGCTCGGCTATGGCTACACCTTC. As protein: CASSYGQGALGYGYTF.